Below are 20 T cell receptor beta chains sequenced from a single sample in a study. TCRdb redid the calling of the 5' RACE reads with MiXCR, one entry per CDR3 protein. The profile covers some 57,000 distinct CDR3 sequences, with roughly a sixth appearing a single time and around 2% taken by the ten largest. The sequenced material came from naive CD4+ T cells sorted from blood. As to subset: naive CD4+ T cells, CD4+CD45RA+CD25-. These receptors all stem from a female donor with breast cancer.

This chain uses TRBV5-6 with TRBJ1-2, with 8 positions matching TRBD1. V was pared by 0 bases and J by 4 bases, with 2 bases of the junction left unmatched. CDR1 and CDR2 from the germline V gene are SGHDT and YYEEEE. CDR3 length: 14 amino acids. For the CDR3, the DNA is TGTGCCAGCAGCTTGGCTACAGGGGGCTATGGCTACACCTTC. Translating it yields CASSLATGGYGYTF.

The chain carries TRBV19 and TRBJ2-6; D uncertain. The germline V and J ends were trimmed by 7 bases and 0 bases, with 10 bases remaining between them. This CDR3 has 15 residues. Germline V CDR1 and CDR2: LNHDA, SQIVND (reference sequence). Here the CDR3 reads CASTTVNSGANVLTF. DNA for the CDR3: TGTGCCAGTACCACAGTGAACTCTGGGGCCAACGTCCTGACTTTC.

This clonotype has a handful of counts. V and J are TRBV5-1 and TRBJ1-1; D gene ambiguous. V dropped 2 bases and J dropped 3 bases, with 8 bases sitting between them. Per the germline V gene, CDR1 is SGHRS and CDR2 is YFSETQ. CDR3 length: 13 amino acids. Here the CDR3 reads CASSFDGDTEAFF. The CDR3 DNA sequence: TGCGCCAGCAGCTTCGATGGGGACACTGAAGCTTTCTTT.

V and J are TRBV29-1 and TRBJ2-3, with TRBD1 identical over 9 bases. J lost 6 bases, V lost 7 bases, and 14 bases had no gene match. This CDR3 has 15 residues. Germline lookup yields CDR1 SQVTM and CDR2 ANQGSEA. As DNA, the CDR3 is TGCAGCGCCGCCTTAGGACAGGGGAGCGGGGATACGCAGTATTTT. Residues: CSAALGQGSGDTQYF.

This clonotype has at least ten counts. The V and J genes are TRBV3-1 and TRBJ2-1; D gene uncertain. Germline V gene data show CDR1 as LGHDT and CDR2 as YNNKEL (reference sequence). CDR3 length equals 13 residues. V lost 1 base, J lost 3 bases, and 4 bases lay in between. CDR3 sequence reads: CASSQGIYNEQFF. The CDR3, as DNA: TGTGCCAGCAGCCAAGGAATCTACAATGAGCAGTTCTTC.

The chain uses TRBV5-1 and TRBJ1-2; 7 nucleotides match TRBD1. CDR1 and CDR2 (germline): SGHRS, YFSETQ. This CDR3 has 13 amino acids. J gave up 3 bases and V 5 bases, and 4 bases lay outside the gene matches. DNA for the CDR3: TGCGCCAGCAGGGGACAGCTCGACTATGGCTACACCTTC. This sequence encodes CASRGQLDYGYTF.

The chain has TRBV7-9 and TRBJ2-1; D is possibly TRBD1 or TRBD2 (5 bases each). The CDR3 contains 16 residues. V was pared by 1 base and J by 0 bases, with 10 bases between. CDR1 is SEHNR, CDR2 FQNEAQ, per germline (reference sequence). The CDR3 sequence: CASSLGGAGSYNEQFF. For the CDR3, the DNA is TGTGCCAGCAGCTTAGGAGGGGCTGGCTCCTACAATGAGCAGTTCTTC.

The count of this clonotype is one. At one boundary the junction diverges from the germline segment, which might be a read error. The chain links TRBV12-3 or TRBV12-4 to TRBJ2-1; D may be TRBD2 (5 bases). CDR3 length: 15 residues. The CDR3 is CASSPERFSYNEQLF. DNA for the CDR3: TGTGCCAGCAGCCCTGAGCGGTTCTCCTACAATGAGCAGCTCTTC.

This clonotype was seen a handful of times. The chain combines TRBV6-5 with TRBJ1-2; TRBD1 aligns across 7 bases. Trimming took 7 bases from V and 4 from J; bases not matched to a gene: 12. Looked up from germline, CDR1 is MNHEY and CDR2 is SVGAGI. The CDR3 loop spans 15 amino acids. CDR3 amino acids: CASKAYRQGGYGYTF. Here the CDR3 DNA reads TGTGCCAGCAAAGCCTATAGACAGGGTGGCTATGGCTACACCTTC.

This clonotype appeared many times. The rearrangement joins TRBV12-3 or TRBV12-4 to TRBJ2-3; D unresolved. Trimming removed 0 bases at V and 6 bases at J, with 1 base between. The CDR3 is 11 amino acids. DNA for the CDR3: TGTGCCAGCAGTTTAGCGGATACGCAGTATTTT. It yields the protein CASSLADTQYF.

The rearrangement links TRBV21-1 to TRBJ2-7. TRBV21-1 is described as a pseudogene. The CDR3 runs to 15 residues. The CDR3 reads CASSLAGGGSNEQYF. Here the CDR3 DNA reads TGTGCCAGCAGCCTAGCGGGAGGGGGCTCCAACGAGCAGTACTTC.

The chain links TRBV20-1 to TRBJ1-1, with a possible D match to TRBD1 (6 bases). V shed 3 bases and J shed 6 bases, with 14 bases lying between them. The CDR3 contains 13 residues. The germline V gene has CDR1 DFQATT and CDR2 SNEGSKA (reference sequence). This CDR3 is CSARGGPGAEAFF. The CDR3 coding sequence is TGCAGTGCTAGGGGGGGCCCGGGGGCTGAAGCTTTCTTT.

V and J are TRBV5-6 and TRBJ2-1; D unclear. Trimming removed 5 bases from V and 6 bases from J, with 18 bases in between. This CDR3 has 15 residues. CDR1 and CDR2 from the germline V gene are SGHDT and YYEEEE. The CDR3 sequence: CASSPRPYRINEQFF. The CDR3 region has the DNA TGTGCCAGCAGTCCTCGACCGTATCGGATCAATGAGCAGTTCTTC.

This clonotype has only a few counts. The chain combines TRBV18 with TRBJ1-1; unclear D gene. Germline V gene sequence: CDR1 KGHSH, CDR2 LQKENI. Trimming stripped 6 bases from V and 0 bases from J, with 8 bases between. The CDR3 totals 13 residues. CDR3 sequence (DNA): TGTGCCAGCTCCGCCGGGTTGAACACTGAAGCTTTCTTT. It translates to CASSAGLNTEAFF.

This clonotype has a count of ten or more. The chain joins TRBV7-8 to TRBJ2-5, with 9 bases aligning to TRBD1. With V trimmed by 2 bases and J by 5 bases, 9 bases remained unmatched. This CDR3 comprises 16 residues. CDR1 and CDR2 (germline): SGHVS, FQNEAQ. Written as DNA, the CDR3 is TGTGCCAGCAGCTTATCGGGCGGACAGGGGCGGGAGACCCAGTACTTC. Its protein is CASSLSGGQGRETQYF.

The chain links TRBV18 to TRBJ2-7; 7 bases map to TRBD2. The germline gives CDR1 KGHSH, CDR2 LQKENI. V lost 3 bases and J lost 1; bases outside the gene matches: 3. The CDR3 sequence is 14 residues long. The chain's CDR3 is CASSPGLPSYEQYF. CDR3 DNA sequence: TGTGCCAGCTCACCGGGACTACCGTCCTACGAGCAGTACTTC.

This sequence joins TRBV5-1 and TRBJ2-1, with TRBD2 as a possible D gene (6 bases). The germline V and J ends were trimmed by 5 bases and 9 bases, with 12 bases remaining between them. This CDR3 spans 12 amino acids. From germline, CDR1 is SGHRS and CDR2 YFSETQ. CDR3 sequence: CASRREAGEQFF. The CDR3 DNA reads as TGCGCCAGCAGGCGGGAAGCTGGTGAGCAGTTCTTC.

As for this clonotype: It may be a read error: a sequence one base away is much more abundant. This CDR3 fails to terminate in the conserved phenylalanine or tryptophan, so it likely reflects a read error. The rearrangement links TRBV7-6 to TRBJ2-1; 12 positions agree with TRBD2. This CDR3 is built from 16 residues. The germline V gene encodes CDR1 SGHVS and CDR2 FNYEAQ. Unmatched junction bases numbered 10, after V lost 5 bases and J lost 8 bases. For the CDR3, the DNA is TGTGCCAGCAGCAAAAGACTAGCGGGAGTAGGGGATGAGCAGTTCCTC. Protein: CASSKRLAGVGDEQFL.

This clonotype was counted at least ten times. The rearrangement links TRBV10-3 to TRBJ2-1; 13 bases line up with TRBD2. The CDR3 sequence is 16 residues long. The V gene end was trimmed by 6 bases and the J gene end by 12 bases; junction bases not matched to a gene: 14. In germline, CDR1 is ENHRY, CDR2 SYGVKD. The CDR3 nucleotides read TGTGCCATCAGAGAGGGGACTAGCGGGGTACATGAGGCGCAGTTCTTC. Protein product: CAIREGTSGVHEAQFF.

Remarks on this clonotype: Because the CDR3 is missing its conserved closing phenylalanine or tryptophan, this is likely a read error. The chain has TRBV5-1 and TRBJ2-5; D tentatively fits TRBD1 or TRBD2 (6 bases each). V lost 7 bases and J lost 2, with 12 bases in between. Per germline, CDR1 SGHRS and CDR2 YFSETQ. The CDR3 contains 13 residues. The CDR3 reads CASSGAGQETQYL. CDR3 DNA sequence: TGCGCCAGCTCGGGGGCAGGTCAAGAGACCCAGTACTTA.